The subject of this entry is one T cell receptor (beta chain). The germline gives CDR1 SGHRS, CDR2 YFSETQ. This CDR3 is 15 amino acids long. Trimming cost V 7 bases and J 0 bases, with 14 bases left between them. This sample is part of a study of radiotherapy plus CTLA-4 blockade in lung cancer. Using immunoSEQ multiplex PCR, the repertoire was profiled, and TCRdb retains in-frame clones only, with some absent. The table includes roughly 75,000 clones, roughly 80% detected once. This receptor was taken from a human donor with non-small cell lung cancer who had stable disease on radiotherapy plus ipilimumab. The chain recombines TRBV5-1 with TRBJ1-5; D is uncertain. The starting material was peripheral blood, obtained from a patient treated with radiotherapy plus ipilimumab. CDR3 coding DNA: TGCGCCAGCGGAGGAGGAAACTATAGCAATCAGCCCCAGCATTTT. It encodes CASGGGNYSNQPQHF.